This T cell receptor beta chain was observed in a study of cytomegalovirus exposure and HLA in healthy donors. General study results and limits: Later, an analysis found that TCR clusters from the first cohort tended to co-occur in the 110 or so validation repertoires. Reportedly, diagnosis of cytomegalovirus status by the classifier showed high specificity and sensitivity. Rare TCR sequences dominated, though some public TCRs recurred in many donors.

Germline CDR1 and CDR2: MNHNY and SVGAGI (reference sequence). This CDR3 contains 11 residues. Worth noting for this clone: The antigen is undetermined. Compared with germline, one end of the junction differs, possibly owing to a read error.

Sequencing was performed with immunoSEQ multiplex PCR; in TCRdb, only in-frame clones are kept and a portion is missing. The sample shows roughly 250,000 clones, 86% of them seen only once. The origin of this receptor is a woman in her twenties or thirties in good health and CMV-seropositive. Sequenced sample: PBMCs. The rearrangement uses TRBV6-6 and TRBJ1-5; TRBD1 matches 8 bases. CDR3 bases: TGTGCCAGCACTCTTTCGGGACAGGCATATTTT. It specifies CASTLSGQAYF.